Below are 14 T cell receptor beta chains sequenced from a single sample in a study of post-analysis software for immune sequencing data. These receptors' antigens are unknown. Study-level results: TRBV5-6, TRBV5-1 and TRBV20-1 belonged to a set of roughly five TRBV segments that were more frequent in patients than controls.

Unique molecular identifiers were built into the TCR beta cDNA libraries. TCRdb recomputed calls from the PCR reads with MiXCR, one row per CDR3 protein. The repertoire has roughly 400,000 distinct CDR3 sequences, approximately 38% of them found once; the top ten carry approximately 7.1%. The sequencing input was blood. Receptor source: a girl aged 2 to 9 with multiple sclerosis.

On this clonotype: The junction and the germline gene differ at one end; a read error may be behind it. The chain couples TRBV7-2 to TRBJ1-2; 9 bases line up with TRBD1. Per germline, CDR1 SGHTA and CDR2 FQGNSA. The CDR3 totals 14 residues. In DNA, the CDR3 is TGTGGCAGCAGCTCCTACAGGGGGCAGGGTGGCTACACCTTC. It specifies CGSSSYRGQGGYTF.

The gene calls are TRBV12-3 or TRBV12-4 and TRBJ2-7; D may be TRBD2 (6 bases). This CDR3 has 16 residues. Trimming took off 6 bases at V and 0 bases at J, with 18 bases between the two ends. This CDR3 reads CASSHGGRPSSYEQYF. The CDR3 coding sequence is TGTGCCAGCAGCCACGGGGGTCGGCCCAGCTCCTACGAGCAGTACTTC.

CDR3 in DNA: TGCAGTGTCGTCTTGCCCGGGACGGAGAACTATGGCTACACCTTC. As protein: CSVVLPGTENYGYTF. The rearrangement uses TRBV20-1 and TRBJ1-2; D perhaps matches TRBD1 (5 bases). Germline values: CDR1 DFQATT, CDR2 SNEGSKA (reference sequence). Trimming shortened V by 7 bases and J by 2 bases, and 20 bases separated the two germline ends. This CDR3 has 15 amino acids.

This clonotype was recorded a few times. V is TRBV20-1 and J is TRBJ2-5; D possibly matches TRBD1 or TRBD2 (5 bases each). V lost 2 bases and J lost 1, with 11 bases in between. The CDR3 totals 14 residues. Germline V gene sequence: CDR1 DFQATT, CDR2 SNEGSKA (reference sequence). CDR3 sequence reads: CSARTTGPQETQYF. CDR3 nucleotides: TGCAGTGCTAGAACTACGGGGCCCCAAGAGACCCAGTACTTC.

This clonotype has a count of ten or more. The gene calls are TRBV6-5 and TRBJ1-5; 8 nucleotides align to TRBD1. V dropped 8 bases and J dropped 3; count of bases not matched to a gene: 6. The CDR3 totals 14 residues. Germline lookup yields CDR1 MNHEY and CDR2 SVGAGI. The CDR3, as DNA: TGTGCCAGCCGAAGGACAGGGTCCAATCAGCCCCAGCATTTT. It yields the protein CASRRTGSNQPQHF.

The chain couples TRBV6-1 to TRBJ2-3; no reliable D call. Trimming cost V 6 bases and J 1 base, with 23 bases left between them. The CDR3 runs to 18 residues. Germline CDR1 MNHNS, CDR2 SASEGT. CDR3 residues: CASRHPGIGDQRTDTQYF. For the CDR3, the DNA is TGTGCCAGCAGACATCCCGGTATTGGGGATCAACGCACAGATACGCAGTATTTT.

This chain connects TRBV6-1 to TRBJ2-5, with no clear D. V was trimmed by 3 bases and J by 7 bases, leaving 12 bases between them. This CDR3 is 13 amino acids long. CDR1 MNHNS and CDR2 SASEGT come from the germline V gene. The CDR3 here is CASSDLDQWTQYF. CDR3 bases: TGTGCCAGCAGTGATTTGGACCAATGGACCCAGTACTTC.

The rearrangement joins TRBV12-3 or TRBV12-4 to TRBJ1-2; 8 nucleotides match TRBD1. With V trimmed by 6 bases and J by 4 bases, 13 bases remained unmatched. The CDR3 length is 16 residues. This CDR3 is CASRSTQGARGYGYTF. The CDR3, as DNA: TGTGCCAGCAGGTCCACTCAGGGGGCGCGTGGCTATGGCTACACCTTC.

This clonotype was detected only a few times. The rearrangement joins TRBV12-3 or TRBV12-4 to TRBJ2-5; D may be TRBD1 (5 bases). This CDR3 has 16 residues. Trimming took off 3 bases at V and 1 base at J, with 15 bases between the two ends. The CDR3 nucleotides read TGTGCCAGCAGTTTGCAGGCGGCAACAGGCCAAGAGACCCAGTACTTC. The encoded protein is CASSLQAATGQETQYF.

This chain uses TRBV4-2 with TRBJ2-1; 15 nucleotides agree with TRBD2. The CDR3 length is 18 residues. Trimming removed 4 bases from V and 0 bases from J; junction bases left unmatched: 4. The germline V gene encodes CDR1 LGHNA and CDR2 YNFKEQ. The CDR3 coding sequence is TGTGCCAGCAGCCGGGGACTAGCGGGGGGAAGCTCCTACAATGAGCAGTTCTTC. Translating gives CASSRGLAGGSSYNEQFF.

This chain connects TRBV29-1 to TRBJ2-5, with D unclear. The closer fit of TRBJ2-7 to the DNA end suggests the J call may be wrong. CDR3 length: 12 residues. Germline CDR1 and CDR2: SQVTM and ANQGSEA. The CDR3 nucleotides read TGCAACCCTCTAAGGCGAAGGTACGAGCAGTACTTC. Amino acids: CNPLRRRYEQYF.

The chain joins TRBV28 to TRBJ1-4; a possible D gene is TRBD1 (6 bases). Germline loops: CDR1 MDHEN, CDR2 SYDVKM. The V end was cut by 7 bases, the J end by 4 bases, with 16 bases between. The CDR3 loop spans 15 amino acids. The CDR3 loop is CASNTGQLLNEKLFF. The CDR3 region has the DNA TGTGCCAGCAATACTGGACAGCTCCTTAATGAAAAACTGTTTTTT.

The gene calls are TRBV29-1 and TRBJ2-7; 11 bases match TRBD1. Looked up from germline, CDR1 is SQVTM and CDR2 is ANQGSEA. Trimming at V came to 4 bases and at J to 6 bases, leaving 2 bases not matched to a gene. The CDR3 is 12 residues long. The CDR3 DNA is TGCAGCGTTGTGGGACAGGGGGGCGAGCAGTACTTC. This translates into CSVVGQGGEQYF.

In this sample, this clonotype turned up once. This rearrangement joins TRBV5-1 to TRBJ2-5; D is unresolved. The last part of the DNA fits TRBJ2-7 better; the J call may be wrong. The CDR3 loop spans 13 amino acids. Germline V gives CDR1 SGHRS, CDR2 YFSETQ. DNA of the CDR3: TGCGCCAGCAGCGCGATCAAGTGGGGCGAGCAGTACTTC. Its translation: CASSAIKWGEQYF.